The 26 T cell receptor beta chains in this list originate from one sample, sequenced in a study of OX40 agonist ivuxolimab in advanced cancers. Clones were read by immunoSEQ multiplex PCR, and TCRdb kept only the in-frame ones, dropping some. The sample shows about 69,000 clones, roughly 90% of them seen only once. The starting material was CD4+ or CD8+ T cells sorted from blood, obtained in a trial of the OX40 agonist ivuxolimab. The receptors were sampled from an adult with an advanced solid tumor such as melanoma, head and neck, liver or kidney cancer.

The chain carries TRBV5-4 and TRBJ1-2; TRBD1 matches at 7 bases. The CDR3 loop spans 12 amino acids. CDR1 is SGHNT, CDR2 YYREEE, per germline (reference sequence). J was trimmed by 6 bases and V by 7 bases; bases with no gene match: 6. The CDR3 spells CASYRQGDGYTF. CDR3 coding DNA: TGTGCCAGCTATAGACAGGGCGATGGCTACACCTTC. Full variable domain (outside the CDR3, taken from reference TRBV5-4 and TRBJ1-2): ETGVTQSPTHLIKTRGQQVTLRCSSQSGHNTVSWYQQALGQGPQFIFQYYREEENGRGNFPPRFSGLQFPNYSSELNVNALELDDSALYLCASYRQGDGYTFGSGTRLTVV.

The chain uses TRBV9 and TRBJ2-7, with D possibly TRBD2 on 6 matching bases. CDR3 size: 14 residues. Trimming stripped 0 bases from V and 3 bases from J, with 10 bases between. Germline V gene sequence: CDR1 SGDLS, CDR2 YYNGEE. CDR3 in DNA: TGTGCCAGCAGCGTAGGGGTCGGGAGCTACGAGCAGTACTTC. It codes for CASSVGVGSYEQYF.

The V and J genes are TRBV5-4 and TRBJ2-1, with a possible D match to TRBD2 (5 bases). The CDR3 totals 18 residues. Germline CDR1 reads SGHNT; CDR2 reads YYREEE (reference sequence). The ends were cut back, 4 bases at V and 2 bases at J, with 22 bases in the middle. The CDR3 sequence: CASSPSGAEDPPYNEQFF. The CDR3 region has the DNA TGTGCCAGCAGCCCTTCCGGAGCGGAGGACCCTCCCTACAATGAGCAGTTCTTC. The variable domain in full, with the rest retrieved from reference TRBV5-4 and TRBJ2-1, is ETGVTQSPTHLIKTRGQQVTLRCSSQSGHNTVSWYQQALGQGPQFIFQYYREEENGRGNFPPRFSGLQFPNYSSELNVNALELDDSALYLCASSPSGAEDPPYNEQFFGPGTRLTVL.

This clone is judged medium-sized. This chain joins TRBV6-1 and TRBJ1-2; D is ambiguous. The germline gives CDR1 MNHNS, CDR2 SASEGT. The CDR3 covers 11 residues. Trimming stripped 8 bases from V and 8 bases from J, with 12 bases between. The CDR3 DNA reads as TGTGCCAGCGGTTTGGGTCGAGGCTACACCTTC. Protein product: CASGLGRGYTF.

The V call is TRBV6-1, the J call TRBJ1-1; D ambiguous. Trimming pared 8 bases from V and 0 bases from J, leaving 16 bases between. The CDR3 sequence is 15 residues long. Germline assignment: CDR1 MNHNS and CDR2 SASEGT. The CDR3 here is CASSRYGGVNTEAFF. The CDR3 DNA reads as TGTGCCAGCTCCAGATATGGAGGAGTGAACACTGAAGCTTTCTTT.

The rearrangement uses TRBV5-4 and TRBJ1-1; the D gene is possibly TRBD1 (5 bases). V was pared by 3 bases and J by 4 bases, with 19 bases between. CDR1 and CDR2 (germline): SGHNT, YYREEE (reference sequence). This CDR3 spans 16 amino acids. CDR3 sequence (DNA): TGTGCCAGCAGCTCCCCGGGGGTGGGGCGGGGCACTGAAGCTTTCTTT. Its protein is CASSSPGVGRGTEAFF.

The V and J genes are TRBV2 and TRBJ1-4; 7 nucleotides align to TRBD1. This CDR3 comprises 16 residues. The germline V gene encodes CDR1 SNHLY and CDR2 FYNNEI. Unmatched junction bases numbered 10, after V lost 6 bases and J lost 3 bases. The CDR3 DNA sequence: TGTGCCAGCAGACTCCGGACAGGCGGGGCTAATGAAAAACTGTTTTTT. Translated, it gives CASRLRTGGANEKLFF.

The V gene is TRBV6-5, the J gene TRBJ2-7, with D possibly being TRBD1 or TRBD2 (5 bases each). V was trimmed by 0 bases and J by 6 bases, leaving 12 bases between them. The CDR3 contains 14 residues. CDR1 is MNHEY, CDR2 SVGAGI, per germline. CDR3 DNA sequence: TGTGCCAGCAGTTACTCCGGTCAGGGACGCGAGCAGTACTTC. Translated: CASSYSGQGREQYF.

DNA of the CDR3: TGTGCCATCAGTTATAGCGGGGGTGAAGATACGCAGTATTTT. This gives the protein CAISYSGGEDTQYF. The gene calls are TRBV10-3 and TRBJ2-3; 9 nucleotides align to TRBD2. The CDR3 has 14 residues. Trimming removed 5 bases from V and 5 bases from J; junction bases left unmatched: 5. CDR1 and CDR2 (germline): ENHRY, SYGVKD.

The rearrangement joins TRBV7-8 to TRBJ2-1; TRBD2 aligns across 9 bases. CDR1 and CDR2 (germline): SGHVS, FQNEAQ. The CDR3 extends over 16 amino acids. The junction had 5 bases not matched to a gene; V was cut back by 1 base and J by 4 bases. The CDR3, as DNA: TGTGCCAGCAGCTTAGGGCTAGCGGGGCGATACAATGAGCAGTTCTTC. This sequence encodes CASSLGLAGRYNEQFF. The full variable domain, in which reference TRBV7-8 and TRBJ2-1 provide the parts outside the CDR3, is GAGVSQSPRYKVAKRGQDVALRCDPISGHVSLFWYQQALGQGPEFLTYFQNEAQLDKSGLPSDRFFAERPEGSVSTLKIQRTQQEDSAVYLCASSLGLAGRYNEQFFGPGTRLTVL.

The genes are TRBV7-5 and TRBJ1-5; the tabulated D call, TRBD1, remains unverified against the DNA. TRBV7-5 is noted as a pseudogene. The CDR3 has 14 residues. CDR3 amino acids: CVRSLRQRNQPQHF. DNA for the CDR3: TGTGTCAGAAGCTTACGACAGCGCAATCAGCCCCAGCATTTT.

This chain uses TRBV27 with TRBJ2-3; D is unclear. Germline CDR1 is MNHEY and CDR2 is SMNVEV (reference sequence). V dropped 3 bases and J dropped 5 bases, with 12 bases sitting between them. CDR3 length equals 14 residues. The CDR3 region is CASSFWDRRDTQYF. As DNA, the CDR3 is TGTGCCAGCAGTTTTTGGGATAGGCGAGATACGCAGTATTTT.

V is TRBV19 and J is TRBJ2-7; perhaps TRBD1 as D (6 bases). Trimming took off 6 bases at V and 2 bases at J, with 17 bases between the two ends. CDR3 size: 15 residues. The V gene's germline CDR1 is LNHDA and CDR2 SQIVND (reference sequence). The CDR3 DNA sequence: TGTGCCAGTAGCTACAGGGAAGTGGGGACCTACGAGCAGTACTTC. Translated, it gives CASSYREVGTYEQYF.

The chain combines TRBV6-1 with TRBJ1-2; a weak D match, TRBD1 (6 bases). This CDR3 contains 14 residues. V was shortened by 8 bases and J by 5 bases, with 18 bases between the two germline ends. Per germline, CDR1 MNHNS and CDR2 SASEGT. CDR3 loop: CASGSDYQGYGYTF. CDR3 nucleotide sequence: TGTGCCAGCGGATCCGACTACCAGGGGTATGGCTACACCTTC.

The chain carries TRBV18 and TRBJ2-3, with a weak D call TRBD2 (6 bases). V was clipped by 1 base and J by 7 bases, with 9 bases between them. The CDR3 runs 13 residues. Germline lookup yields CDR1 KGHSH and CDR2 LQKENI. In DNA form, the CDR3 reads TGTGCCAGCTCACCACGGGGGAGGAATACGCAGTATTTT. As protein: CASSPRGRNTQYF.

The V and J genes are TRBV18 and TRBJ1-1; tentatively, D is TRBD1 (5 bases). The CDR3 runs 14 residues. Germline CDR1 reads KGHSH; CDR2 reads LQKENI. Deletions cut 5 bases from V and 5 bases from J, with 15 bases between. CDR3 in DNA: TGTGCCAGCTCATCGATGGGACGAAGGACTGAAGCTTTCTTT. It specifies CASSSMGRRTEAFF.

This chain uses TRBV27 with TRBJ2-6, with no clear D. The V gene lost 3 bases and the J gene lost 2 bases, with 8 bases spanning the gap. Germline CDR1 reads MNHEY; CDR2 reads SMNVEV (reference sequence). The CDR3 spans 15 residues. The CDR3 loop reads CASSFEWPGANVLTF. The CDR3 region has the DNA TGTGCCAGCAGTTTTGAGTGGCCTGGGGCCAACGTCCTGACTTTC.

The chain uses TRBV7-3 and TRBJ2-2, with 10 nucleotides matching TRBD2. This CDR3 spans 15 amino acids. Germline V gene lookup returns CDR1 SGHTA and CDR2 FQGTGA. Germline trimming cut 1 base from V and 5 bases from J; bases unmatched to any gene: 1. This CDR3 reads CASSLSSGGTGELFF. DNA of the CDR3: TGTGCCAGCAGCTTAAGTAGCGGGGGGACCGGGGAGCTGTTTTTT.

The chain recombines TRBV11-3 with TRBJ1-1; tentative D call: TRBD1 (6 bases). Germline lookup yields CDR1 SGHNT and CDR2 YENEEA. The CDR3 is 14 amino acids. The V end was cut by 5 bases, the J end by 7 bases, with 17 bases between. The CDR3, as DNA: TGTGCCAGCAGCCCTGGTACAGGGAAAGGTGAAGCTTTCTTT. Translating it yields CASSPGTGKGEAFF.

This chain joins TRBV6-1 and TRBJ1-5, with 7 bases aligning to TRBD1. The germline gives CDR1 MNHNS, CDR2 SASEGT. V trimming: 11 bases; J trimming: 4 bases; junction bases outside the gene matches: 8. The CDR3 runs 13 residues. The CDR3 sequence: CAGRGQPNQPQHF. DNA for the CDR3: TGTGCCGGACGGGGACAGCCTAATCAGCCCCAGCATTTT.

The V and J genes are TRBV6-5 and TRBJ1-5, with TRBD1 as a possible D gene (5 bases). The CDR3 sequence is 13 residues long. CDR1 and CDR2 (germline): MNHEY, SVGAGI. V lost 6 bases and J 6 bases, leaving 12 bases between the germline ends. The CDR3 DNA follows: TGTGCCAGCAGCAGGGAAGTAGGTCAGCCCCAGCATTTT. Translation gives CASSREVGQPQHF.

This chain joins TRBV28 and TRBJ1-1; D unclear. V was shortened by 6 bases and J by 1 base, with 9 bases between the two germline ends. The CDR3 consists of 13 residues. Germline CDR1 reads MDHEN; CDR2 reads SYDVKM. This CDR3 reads CASRSAQNTEAFF. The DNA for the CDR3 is TGTGCCAGCAGGTCAGCCCAGAACACTGAAGCTTTCTTT.

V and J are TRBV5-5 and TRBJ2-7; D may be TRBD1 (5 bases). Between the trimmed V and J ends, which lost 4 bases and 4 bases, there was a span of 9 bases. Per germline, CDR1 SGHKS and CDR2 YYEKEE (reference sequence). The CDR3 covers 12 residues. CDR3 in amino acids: CASSQTAYEQYF. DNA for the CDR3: TGTGCCAGCAGCCAGACAGCTTACGAGCAGTACTTC.

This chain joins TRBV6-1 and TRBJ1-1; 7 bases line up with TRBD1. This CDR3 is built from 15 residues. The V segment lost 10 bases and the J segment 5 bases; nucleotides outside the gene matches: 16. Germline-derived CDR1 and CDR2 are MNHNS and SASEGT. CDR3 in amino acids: CATRQGSERYTEAFF. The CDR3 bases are TGTGCCACCCGACAGGGCTCGGAGAGGTATACTGAAGCTTTCTTT.

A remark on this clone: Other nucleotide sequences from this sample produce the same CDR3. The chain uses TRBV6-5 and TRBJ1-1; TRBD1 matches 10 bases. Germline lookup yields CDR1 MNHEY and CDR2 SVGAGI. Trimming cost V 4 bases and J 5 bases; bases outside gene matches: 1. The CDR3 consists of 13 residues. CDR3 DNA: TGTGCCAGCAGTTCGGACAGGGGGACTGAAGCTTTCTTT. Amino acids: CASSSDRGTEAFF.

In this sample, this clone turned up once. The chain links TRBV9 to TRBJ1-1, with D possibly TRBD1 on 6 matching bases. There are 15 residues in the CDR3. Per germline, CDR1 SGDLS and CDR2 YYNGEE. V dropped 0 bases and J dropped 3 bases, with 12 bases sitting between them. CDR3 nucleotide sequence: TGTGCCAGCAGCGTAGAGGGGGGGCAGTACACTGAAGCTTTCTTT. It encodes CASSVEGGQYTEAFF.